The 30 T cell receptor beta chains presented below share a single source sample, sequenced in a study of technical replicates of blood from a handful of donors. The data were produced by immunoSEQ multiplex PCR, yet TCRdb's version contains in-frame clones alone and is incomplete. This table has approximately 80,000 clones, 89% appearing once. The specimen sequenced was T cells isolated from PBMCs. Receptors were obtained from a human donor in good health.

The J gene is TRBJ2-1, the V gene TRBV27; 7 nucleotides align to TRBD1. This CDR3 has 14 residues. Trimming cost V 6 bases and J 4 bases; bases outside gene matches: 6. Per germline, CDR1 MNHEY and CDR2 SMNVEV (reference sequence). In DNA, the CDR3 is TGTGCCAGCAGCTACGGGACAGCTTACAATGAGCAGTTCTTC. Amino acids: CASSYGTAYNEQFF.

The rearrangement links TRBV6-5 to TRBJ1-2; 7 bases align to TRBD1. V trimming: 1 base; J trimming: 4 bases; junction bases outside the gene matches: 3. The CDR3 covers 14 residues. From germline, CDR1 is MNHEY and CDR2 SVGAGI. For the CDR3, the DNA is TGTGCCAGCAGTTACTTGGACAGGTCCTATGGCTACACCTTC. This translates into CASSYLDRSYGYTF.

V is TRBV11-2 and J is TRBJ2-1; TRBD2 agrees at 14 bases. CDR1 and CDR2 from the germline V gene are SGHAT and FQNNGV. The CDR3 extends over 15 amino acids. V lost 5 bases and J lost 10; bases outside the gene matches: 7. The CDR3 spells CASSLGTSGRGEQFF. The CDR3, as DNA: TGTGCCAGCAGCCTCGGGACTAGCGGGAGAGGCGAGCAGTTCTTC.

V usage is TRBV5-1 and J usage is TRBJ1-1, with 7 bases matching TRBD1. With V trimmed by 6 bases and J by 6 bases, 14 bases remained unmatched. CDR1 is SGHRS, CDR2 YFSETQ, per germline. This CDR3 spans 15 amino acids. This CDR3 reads CASTPRGTDGPEAFF. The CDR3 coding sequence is TGCGCCAGCACGCCCCGGGGGACAGATGGTCCTGAAGCTTTCTTT.

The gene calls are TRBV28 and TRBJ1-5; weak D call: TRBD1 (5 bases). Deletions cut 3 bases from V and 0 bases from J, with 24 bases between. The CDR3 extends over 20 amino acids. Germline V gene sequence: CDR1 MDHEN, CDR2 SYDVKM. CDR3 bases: TGTGCCAGCAGTTTCTTACCCGGGACGGGGGTAATATATAGCAATCAGCCCCAGCATTTT. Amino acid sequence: CASSFLPGTGVIYSNQPQHF.

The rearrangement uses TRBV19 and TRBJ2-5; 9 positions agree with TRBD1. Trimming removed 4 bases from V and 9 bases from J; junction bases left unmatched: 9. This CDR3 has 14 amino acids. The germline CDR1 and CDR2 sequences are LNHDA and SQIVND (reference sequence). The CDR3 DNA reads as TGTGCCAGTAGTACCGGGACAGGGCCAGCGGCCCAGTACTTC. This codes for CASSTGTGPAAQYF.

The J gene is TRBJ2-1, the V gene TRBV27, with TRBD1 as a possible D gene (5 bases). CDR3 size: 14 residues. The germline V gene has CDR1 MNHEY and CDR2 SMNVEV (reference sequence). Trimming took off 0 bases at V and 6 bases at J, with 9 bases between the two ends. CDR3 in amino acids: CASSLSQGFNEQFF. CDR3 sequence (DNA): TGTGCCAGCAGTTTATCTCAGGGATTCAATGAGCAGTTCTTC.

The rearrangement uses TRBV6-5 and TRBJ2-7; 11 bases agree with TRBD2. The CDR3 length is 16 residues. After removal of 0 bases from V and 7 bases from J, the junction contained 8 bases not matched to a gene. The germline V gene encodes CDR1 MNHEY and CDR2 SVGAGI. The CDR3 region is CASSYSQTSGTNEQYF. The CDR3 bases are TGTGCCAGCAGTTACTCACAGACTAGCGGGACGAATGAGCAGTACTTC.

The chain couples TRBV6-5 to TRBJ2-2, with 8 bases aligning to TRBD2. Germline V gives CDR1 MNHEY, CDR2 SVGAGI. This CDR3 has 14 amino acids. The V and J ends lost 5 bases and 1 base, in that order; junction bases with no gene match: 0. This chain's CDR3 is CASSSGRNTGELFF. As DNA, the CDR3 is TGTGCCAGCAGTAGCGGGAGGAACACCGGGGAGCTGTTTTTT.

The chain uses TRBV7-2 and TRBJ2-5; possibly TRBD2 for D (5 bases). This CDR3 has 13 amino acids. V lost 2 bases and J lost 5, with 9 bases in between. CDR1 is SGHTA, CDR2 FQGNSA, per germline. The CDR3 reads CASSLLGMETQYF. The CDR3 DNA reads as TGTGCCAGCAGCTTACTCGGGATGGAGACCCAGTACTTC.

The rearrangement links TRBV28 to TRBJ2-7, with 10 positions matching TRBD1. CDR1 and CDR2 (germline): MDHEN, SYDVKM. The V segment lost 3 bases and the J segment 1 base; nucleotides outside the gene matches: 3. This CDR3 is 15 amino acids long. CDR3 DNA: TGTGCCAGCAGTTTTCCGGGACAGGGGTCCTACGAGCAGTACTTC. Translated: CASSFPGQGSYEQYF. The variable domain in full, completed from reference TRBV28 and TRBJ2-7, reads DVKVTQSSRYLVKRTGEKVFLECVQDMDHENMFWYRQDPGLGLRLIYFSYDVKMKEKGDIPEGYSVSREKKERFSLILESASTNQTSMYLCASSFPGQGSYEQYFGPGTRLTVT.

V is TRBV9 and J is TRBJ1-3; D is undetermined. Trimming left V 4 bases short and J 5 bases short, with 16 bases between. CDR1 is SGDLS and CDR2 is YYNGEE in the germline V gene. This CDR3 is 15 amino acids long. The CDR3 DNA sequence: TGTGCCAGCAGCCCCCGTTTTGAGGGTAGAAACACCATATATTTT. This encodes CASSPRFEGRNTIYF.

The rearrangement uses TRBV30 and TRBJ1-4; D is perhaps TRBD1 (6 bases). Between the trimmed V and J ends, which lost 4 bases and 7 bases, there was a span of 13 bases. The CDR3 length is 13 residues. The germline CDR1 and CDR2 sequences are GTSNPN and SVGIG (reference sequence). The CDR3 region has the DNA TGTGCCTGGAAACTGGGGGCGGGTGAAAAACTGTTTTTT. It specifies CAWKLGAGEKLFF.

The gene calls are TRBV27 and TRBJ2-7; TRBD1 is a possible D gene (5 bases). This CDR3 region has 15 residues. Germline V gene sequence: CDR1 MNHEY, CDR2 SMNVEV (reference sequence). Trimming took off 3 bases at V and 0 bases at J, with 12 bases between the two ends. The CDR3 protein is CASSFEGVGSYEQYF. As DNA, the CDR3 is TGTGCCAGCAGTTTTGAAGGGGTCGGCTCCTACGAGCAGTACTTC.

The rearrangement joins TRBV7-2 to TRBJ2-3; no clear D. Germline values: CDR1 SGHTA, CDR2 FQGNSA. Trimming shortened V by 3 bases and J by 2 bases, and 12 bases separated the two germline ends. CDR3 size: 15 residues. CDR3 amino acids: CASSFRQVVTDTQYF. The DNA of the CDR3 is TGTGCCAGCAGCTTTCGGCAGGTGGTCACAGATACGCAGTATTTT. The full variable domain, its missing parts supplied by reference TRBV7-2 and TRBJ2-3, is GAGVSQSPSNKVTEKGKDVELRCDPISGHTALYWYRQSLGQGLEFLIYFQGNSAPDKSGLPSDRFSAERTGGSVSTLTIQRTQQEDSAVYLCASSFRQVVTDTQYFGPGTRLTVL.

The CDR3, as DNA: TGTGCCAGCAGCCCCAGAAGTGGTGAGCAGTACTTC. This gives the protein CASSPRSGEQYF. The genes are TRBV7-2 and TRBJ2-7, with D hard to call. V lost 5 bases, J lost 7 bases, and 12 bases lay in between. This CDR3 is built from 12 residues. Germline V lookup: CDR1 SGHTA, CDR2 FQGNSA.

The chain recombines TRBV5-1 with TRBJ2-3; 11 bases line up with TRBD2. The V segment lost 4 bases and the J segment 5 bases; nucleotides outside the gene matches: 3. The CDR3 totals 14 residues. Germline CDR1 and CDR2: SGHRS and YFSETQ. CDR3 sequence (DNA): TGCGCCAGCAGCATCGGACTAGCGGGAGATACGCAGTATTTT. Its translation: CASSIGLAGDTQYF.

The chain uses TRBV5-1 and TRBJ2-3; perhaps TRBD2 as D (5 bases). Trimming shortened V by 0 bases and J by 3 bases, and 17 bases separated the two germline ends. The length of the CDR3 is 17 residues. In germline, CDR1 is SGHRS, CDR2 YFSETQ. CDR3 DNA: TGCGCCAGCAGCTTGGGTTTAGGAGTGAGGGAGACAGATACGCAGTATTTT. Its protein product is CASSLGLGVRETDTQYF.

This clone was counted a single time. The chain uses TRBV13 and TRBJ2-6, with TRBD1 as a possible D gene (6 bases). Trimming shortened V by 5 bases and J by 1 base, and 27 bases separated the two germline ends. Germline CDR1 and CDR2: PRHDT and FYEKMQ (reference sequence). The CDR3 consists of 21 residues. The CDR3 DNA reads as TGTGCCAGCAGCCCCCTTATGGACAGCGACGGAGCGAGTTCTGGGGCCAACGTCCTGACTTTC. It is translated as CASSPLMDSDGASSGANVLTF.

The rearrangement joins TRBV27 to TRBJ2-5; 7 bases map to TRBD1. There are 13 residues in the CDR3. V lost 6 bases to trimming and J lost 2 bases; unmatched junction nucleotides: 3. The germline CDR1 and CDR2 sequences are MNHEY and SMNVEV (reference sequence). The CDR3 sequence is CASRSTGQETQYF. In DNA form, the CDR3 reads TGTGCCAGCAGATCGACAGGGCAAGAGACCCAGTACTTC.

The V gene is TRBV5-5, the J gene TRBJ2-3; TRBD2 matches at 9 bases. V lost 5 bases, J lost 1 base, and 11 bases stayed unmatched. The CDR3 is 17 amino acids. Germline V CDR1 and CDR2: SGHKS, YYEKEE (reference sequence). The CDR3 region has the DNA TGTGCCAGCAGTACCCAACCCACTAGCGGGCGCACAGATACGCAGTATTTT. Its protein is CASSTQPTSGRTDTQYF.

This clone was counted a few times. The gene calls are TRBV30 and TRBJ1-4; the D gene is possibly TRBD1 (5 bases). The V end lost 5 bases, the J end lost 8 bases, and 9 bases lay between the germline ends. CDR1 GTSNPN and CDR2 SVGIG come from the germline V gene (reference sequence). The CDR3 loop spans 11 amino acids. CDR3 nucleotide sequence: TGTGCCTGGTCTCGGGGGGAAAAACTGTTTTTT. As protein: CAWSRGEKLFF.

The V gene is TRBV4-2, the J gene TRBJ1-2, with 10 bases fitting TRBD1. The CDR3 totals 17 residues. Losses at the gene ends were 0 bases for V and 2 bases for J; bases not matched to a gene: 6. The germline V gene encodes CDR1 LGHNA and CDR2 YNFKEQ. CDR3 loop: CASSQETGTGANYGYTF. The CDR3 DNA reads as TGTGCCAGCAGCCAAGAGACCGGGACAGGGGCAAACTATGGCTACACCTTC.

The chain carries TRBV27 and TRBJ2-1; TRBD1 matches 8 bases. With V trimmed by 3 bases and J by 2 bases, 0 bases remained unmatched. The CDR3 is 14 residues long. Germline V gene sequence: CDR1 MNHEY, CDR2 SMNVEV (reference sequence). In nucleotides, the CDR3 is TGTGCCAGCAGTTTGACAGGGGCCTACAATGAGCAGTTCTTC. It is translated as CASSLTGAYNEQFF.

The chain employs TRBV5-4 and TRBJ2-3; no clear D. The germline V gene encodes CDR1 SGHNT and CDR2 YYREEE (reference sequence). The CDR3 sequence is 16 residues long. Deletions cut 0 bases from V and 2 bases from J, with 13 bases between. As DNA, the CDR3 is TGTGCCAGCAGCTTGGAGCCCGCCTCCTCCACAGATACGCAGTATTTT. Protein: CASSLEPASSTDTQYF.

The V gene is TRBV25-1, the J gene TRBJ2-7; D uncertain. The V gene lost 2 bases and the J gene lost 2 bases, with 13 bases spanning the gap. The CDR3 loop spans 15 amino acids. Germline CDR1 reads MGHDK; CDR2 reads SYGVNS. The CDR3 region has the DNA TGTGCCAGCAGTGAACCCGGTTGGGCAGCCTACGAGCAGTACTTC. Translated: CASSEPGWAAYEQYF.

The CDR3 loop reads CASSTGQGGTDTQYF. In DNA form, the CDR3 reads TGCGCCAGCAGCACCGGACAGGGGGGCACAGATACGCAGTATTTT. The rearrangement uses TRBV5-1 and TRBJ2-3; 10 bases agree with TRBD1. Germline CDR1 reads SGHRS; CDR2 reads YFSETQ. CDR3 length equals 15 residues. V dropped 4 bases and J dropped 1; count of bases not matched to a gene: 3.

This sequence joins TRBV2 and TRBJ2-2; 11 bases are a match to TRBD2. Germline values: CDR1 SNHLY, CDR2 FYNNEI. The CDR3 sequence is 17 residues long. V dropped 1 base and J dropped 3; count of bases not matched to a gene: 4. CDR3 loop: CASSEVAGGFDTGELFF. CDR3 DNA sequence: TGTGCCAGCAGTGAAGTAGCGGGAGGGTTCGACACCGGGGAGCTGTTTTTT.

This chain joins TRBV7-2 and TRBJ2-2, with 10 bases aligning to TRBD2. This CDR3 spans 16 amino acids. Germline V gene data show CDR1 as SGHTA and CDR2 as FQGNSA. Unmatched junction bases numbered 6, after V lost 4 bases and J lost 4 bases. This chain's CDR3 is CASSSGTSVVTGELFF. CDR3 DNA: TGTGCCAGCAGCTCCGGGACTAGCGTAGTCACCGGGGAGCTGTTTTTT.

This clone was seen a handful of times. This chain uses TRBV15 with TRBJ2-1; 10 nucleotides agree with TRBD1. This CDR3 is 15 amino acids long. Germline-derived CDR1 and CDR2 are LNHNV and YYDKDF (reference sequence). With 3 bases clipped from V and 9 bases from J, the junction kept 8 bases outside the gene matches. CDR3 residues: CATSRGDRGRPEQFF. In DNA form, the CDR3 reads TGTGCCACCAGCAGGGGGGACAGGGGAAGACCTGAGCAGTTCTTC.